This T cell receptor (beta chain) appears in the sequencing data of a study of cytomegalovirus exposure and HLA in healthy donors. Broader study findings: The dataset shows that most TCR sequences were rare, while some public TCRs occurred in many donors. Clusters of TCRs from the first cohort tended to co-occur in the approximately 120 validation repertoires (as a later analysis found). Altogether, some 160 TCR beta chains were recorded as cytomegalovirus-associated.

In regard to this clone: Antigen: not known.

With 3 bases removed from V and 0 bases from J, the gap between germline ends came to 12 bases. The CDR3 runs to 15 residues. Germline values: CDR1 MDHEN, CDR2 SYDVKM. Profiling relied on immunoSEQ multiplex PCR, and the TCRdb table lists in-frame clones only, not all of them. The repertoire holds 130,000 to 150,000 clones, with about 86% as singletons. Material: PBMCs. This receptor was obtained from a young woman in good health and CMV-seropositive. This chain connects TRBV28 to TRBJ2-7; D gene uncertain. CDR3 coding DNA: TGTGCCAGCAGTTTCAGTGGGCTGCGCTCCTACGAGCAGTACTTC. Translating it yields CASSFSGLRSYEQYF.